This is a list of T cell receptor beta chains from one sample in a study of T cell changes during pregnancy in multiple sclerosis. Clones were read by immunoSEQ multiplex PCR, and TCRdb kept only the in-frame ones, dropping some. The sample includes more than 40,000 clones, 94% of them seen just once. Specimen: CD4+ T cells from peripheral blood mononuclear cells, collected in the second trimester of pregnancy. These receptors were taken from a female donor with multiple sclerosis, enrolled in a pregnancy study. The conserved cysteine and the conserved F or W are not part of the CDR3 here.

v_gene: TRBV18
len: 17
CDR3aa: ASSPRIPTGVTTGTEAF

v_gene: TRBV7-2
len: 12
CDR3aa: ASSLRGRTDTQY

v_gene: TRBV7-9
len: 13
CDR3aa: ASTPGGLGGETQY

v_gene: TRBV5-1
len: 17
CDR3aa: ASSLWTSGTTRASYEQY

v_gene: TRBV7-9
len: 10
CDR3aa: ASSLTGDTQY

v_gene: TRBV30
len: 12
CDR3aa: AWSLAGRPDTQY

v_gene: TRBV13
len: 16
CDR3aa: ASSLKFERGGPTETQY

v_gene: TRBV6-1
len: 14
CDR3aa: ASSATSGGAYNEQF

v_gene: TRBV30
len: 13
CDR3aa: AWSVLGGANTEAF

v_gene: TRBV23-1
len: 14
CDR3aa: ASSPPGQGATDTQY

v_gene: TRBV10-3
len: 11
CDR3aa: AISEGTDSGYT

v_gene: TRBV19
len: 11
CDR3aa: ASSMGGGETQY